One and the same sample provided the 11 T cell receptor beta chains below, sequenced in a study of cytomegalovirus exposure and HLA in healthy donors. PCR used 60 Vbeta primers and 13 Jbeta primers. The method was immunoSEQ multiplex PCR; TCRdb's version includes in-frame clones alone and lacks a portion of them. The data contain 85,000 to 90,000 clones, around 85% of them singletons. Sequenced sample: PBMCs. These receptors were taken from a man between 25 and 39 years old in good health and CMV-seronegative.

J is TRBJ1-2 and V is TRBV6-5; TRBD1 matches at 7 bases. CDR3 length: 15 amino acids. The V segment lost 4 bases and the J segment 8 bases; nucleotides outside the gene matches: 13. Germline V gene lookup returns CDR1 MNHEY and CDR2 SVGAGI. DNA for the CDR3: TGTGCCAGCAGTTCCTCGGGACAGATGACGAGGGGCTACACCTTC. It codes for CASSSSGQMTRGYTF.

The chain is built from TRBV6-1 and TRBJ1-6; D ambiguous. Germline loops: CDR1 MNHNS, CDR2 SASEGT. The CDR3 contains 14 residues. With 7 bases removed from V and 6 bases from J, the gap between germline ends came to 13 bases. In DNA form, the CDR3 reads TGTGCCAGCACCTTGGAGATAACTAATTCACCCCTCCACTTT. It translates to CASTLEITNSPLHF.

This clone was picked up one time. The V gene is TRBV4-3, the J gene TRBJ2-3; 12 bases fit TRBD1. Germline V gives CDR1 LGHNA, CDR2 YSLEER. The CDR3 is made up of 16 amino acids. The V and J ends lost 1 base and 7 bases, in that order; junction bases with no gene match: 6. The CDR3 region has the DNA TGCGCCAGCAGCCAAGGACCGGGACAGGGGGCGCATACGCAGTATTTT. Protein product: CASSQGPGQGAHTQYF.

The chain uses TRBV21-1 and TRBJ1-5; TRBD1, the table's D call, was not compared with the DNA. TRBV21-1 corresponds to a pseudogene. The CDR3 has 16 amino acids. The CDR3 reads CASSSFRDKALGPQHF. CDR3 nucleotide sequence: TGTGCCAGCAGCTCATTCCGGGACAAGGCCCTAGGGCCCCAGCATTTT.

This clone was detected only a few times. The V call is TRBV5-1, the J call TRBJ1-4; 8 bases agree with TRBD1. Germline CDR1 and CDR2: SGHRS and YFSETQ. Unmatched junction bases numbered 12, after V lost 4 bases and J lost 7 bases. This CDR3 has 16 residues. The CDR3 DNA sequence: TGCGCCAGCAGCCCTCCAAGACAGGGGCCAGGTGAAAAACTGTTTTTT. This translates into CASSPPRQGPGEKLFF.

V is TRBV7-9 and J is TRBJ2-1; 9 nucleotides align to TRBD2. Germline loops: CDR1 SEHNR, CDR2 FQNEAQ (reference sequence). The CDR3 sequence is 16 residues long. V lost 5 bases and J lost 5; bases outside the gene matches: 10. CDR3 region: CASSPAGGPENNEQFF. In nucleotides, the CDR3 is TGTGCCAGCAGCCCAGCGGGGGGACCGGAAAACAATGAGCAGTTCTTC.

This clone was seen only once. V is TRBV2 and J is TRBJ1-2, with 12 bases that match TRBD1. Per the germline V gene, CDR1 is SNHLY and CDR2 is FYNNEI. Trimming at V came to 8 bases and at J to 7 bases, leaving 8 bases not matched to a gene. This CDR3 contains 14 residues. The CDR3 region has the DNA TGTGCCAGCGGGCAGGGACAGGGGGCGTCTGGCTACACCTTC. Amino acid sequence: CASGQGQGASGYTF.

The CDR3 is CASSPRRSDSSYEQYF. CDR3 DNA: TGTGCCAGCAGCCCAAGACGATCGGACAGCTCCTACGAGCAGTACTTC. The chain combines TRBV7-2 with TRBJ2-7; D is possibly TRBD1 (6 bases). The CDR3 runs 16 residues. Germline values: CDR1 SGHTA, CDR2 FQGNSA. Trimming pared 5 bases from V and 0 bases from J, leaving 17 bases between.

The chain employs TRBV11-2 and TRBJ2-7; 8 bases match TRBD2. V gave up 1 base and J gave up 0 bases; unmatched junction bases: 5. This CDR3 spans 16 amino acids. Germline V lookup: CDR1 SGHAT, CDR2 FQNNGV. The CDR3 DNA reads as TGTGCCAGCAGCTTAGCCGGGGGGGCCTCCTCCTACGAGCAGTACTTC. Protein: CASSLAGGASSYEQYF.

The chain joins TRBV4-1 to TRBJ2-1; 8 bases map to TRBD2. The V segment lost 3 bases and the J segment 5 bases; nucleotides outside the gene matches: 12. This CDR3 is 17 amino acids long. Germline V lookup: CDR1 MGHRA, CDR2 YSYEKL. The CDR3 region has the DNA TGCGCCAGCAGCCATCCCCGGGCCGGGAGGGCCAACAATGAGCAGTTCTTC. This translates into CASSHPRAGRANNEQFF.

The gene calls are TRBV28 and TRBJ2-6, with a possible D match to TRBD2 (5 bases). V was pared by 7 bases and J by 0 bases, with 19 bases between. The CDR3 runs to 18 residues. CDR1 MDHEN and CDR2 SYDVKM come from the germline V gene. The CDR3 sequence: CASKPFRDLSSGANVLTF. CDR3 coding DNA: TGTGCCAGCAAACCATTCCGGGATCTGAGCTCTGGGGCCAACGTCCTGACTTTC.